Sequencing of this TCR beta chain was carried out in a study of blood T cells in healthy people across ages. This clonotype was detected once. The antigen remains undetermined. Notes on the study in general: Underestimates were what the diversity estimates from one million T cells were considered to be.

The authors ran a second PCR of about 6 to 11 cycles using a sample-barcoded 5' primer and a J-beta primer mix. The template-switch adaptor, which had 12 random nucleotides, put a tag on each cDNA molecule. Any given sample supplied a minimum of 2.5 million CDR3-containing paired-end reads. MiXCR was run by TCRdb on the 5' RACE reads, yielding one entry per CDR3 protein. Counted here are 950,000 to 1,200,000 distinct CDR3 sequences, approximately 38% occurring once; the ten biggest clones make up 10% to 15%. Each donor was a healthy Caucasian individual from Russia, aged roughly 6 to 95. Trimming took 5 bases from V and 7 from J; bases not matched to a gene: 7. CDR3 length: 15 amino acids.

The sample taken for sequencing was blood. The TCR was taken from a man aged 18 to 30 in good health. V gene TRBV12-3 or TRBV12-4 combines with J gene TRBJ1-6, with TRBD1 matching 8 bases. The CDR3 bases are TGTGCCAGCAGTCCACCCGGGACAGGAAATTCACCCCTCCACTTT. It codes for CASSPPGTGNSPLHF.